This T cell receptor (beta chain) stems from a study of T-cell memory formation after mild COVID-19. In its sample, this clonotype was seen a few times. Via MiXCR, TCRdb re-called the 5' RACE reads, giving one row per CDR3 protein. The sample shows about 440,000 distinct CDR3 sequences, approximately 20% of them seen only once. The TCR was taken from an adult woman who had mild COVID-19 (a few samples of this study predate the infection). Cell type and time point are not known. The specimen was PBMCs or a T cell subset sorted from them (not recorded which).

As DNA, the CDR3 is TGTGCCAGCAGTAGGGACGTCGGCGGTATAGAGACCCAGTACTTC. Its protein is CASSRDVGGIETQYF. V and J are TRBV12-3 or TRBV12-4 and TRBJ2-5, with D tentatively TRBD1 or TRBD2 (5 bases each). The CDR3 contains 15 residues. Trimming pared 5 bases from V and 4 bases from J, leaving 17 bases between.